This TCR beta chain was sequenced during a study of blood T cell repertoires in COVID-19. Study-wide background: Italy, Spain and the United States were the sources of the convalescent and acute COVID-19 samples. Nucleic acid was either cDNA or gDNA, and it came from T cells, B-cell-depleted T cells, or PBMCs.

Enrolment of Seattle patients took place during active infection, and they were followed longitudinally. Study processing details: Amplification of reference gene primers was used by the study to estimate nucleated cell counts. Generated by immunoSEQ multiplex PCR, the TCRdb table keeps only in-frame clones and is missing some. V, J and clone size derive from that table, while D and trimming were established from the DNA sequence. The sample lists about 310,000 clones, 85% to 90% occurring once. CDR3 length: 15 amino acids. V was pared by 6 bases and J by 8 bases, with 13 bases of the junction left unmatched. CDR1 and CDR2 from the germline V gene are SNHLY and FYNNEI.

The J gene is TRBJ2-1, the V gene TRBV2, with TRBD1 matching 7 bases. The source of this sequence is a woman in her 40s with COVID-19, enrolled during active disease. Sequencing was done on a sample of peripheral blood. DNA for the CDR3: TGTGCCAGCAGCGGGTCAAGGACAGGAAGGGATGAGCAGTTCTTC. Encoded protein: CASSGSRTGRDEQFF.